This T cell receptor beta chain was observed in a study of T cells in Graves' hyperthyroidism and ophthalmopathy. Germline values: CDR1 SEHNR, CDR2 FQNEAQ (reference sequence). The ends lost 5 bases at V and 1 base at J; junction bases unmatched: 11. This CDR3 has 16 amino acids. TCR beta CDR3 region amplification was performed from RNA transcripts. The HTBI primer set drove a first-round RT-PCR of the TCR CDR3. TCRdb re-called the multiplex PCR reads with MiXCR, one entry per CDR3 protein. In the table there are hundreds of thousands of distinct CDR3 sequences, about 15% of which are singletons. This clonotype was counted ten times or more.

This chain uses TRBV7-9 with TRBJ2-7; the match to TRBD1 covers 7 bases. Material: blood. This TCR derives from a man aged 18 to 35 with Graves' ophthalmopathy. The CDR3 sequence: CASSKQDRLVSYEQYF. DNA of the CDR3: TGTGCCAGCAGCAAACAGGACAGGTTGGTGTCCTACGAGCAGTACTTC.